This TCR beta chain was captured in a study of identical twins. Germline V gives CDR1 SEHNR, CDR2 FQNEAQ (reference sequence). Trimming cost V 0 bases and J 9 bases, with 6 bases left between them. The CDR3 is 12 residues long. TCRdb fed the 5' RACE reads into MiXCR, producing one record per CDR3 protein. The table lists hundreds of thousands of distinct CDR3 sequences, about 24% of them singletons. This clonotype was seen more than once but under ten times. The same sample was also used in a study of T cells expressing NK-cell markers.

The sample taken for sequencing was CD4+ T cells sorted from blood. J is TRBJ2-1 and V is TRBV7-9, with D hard to call. This receptor was identified in a woman aged 18-35 years in good health. In nucleotides, the CDR3 is TGTGCCAGCAGCTTAGCGCTTGGTGAGCAGTTCTTC. Protein product: CASSLALGEQFF.